Detailed here is one TCR beta chain. The antigen this receptor binds is unknown. No qualities accompany the bases; no much larger clone lies one base away. Genomic DNA was isolated from the sorted cells so that the TCRbeta CDR3 region could be sequenced. The immunoSEQ Assay was used to sequence the TCRbeta CDR3 regions. TCRdb retrieved this table from immuneACCESS and kept in-frame rearrangements only. Not all clones are present; in checked studies, unresolved V genes account for under half, and no reason is known for the remainder. The sample includes 65,000 to 90,000 clones, with more than 90% observed a single time. The ten top clones hold more than 8.5% of the sample. This entry belongs to a study of OX40 agonist ivuxolimab in advanced cancers. As for the study more broadly: The costimulatory receptor OX40 (CD134) was targeted by ivuxolimab, a fully human IgG2 agonistic monoclonal antibody. The point of sequencing TCRbeta in the periphery was to test whether ivuxolimab changed TCR sequence diversity and drove clonal T-cell expansion. Of the approximately 50 dose-escalation patients, hepatocellular carcinoma was present in around 20, melanoma in about 15, renal cell carcinoma in 9 and head and neck cancer in 9. Intravenous ivuxolimab was administered to patients every 2 weeks at six dose levels: 0.01, 0.1, 0.3, 1.5, 3 and 10 mg/kg. The paper reports the monotherapy dose-escalation portion (N ≈ 50 patients) of the phase I ivuxolimab trial. Patients were allowed to have had prior anti-PD-1, anti-PD-L1 or anti-CTLA-4 therapy, and 40% to 45% of the dose-escalation patients had previously received checkpoint inhibitors. A male proportion of roughly 80% and a mean age of roughly 58 years, ranging from roughly 23 to 90, were recorded for the dose-escalation cohort. Partial responses occurred in three dose-escalation patients, of whom one had hepatocellular carcinoma and two had cutaneous melanoma. What the work shows at the level of the full study, not this receptor alone: Low levels of normalized T-cell clonal expansion were also shown by some nonresponding patients. In the 0.1-3.0 mg/kg groups, partial responders were among the patients with the lowest normalized peripheral clonal expansion, particularly in CD8+ T cells. After ivuxolimab, CD8+ T cells had more expanded clones than CD4+ T cells on average. The antigen specificity of the clonally expanded peripheral T cells was not determined. At doses of 0.1 to 3.0 mg/kg, clonal expansion of both CD4+ and CD8+ T cells in blood was seen between baseline and week 6.

After removal of 2 bases from V and 4 bases from J, the junction retains 2 bases not matched to a gene. For CDR1 and CDR2, the germline V gene (reference sequence) lists PRHDT and FYEKMQ. Spanning cysteine to phenylalanine, the CDR3 consists of 14 amino acids. The retained sequence is limited to the CDR3, 42 bases, with the frame set at the first base. The trial excluded patients who had a history of autoimmune disease or who were on systemic immunosuppression. In every dose cohort, peripheral blood was drawn for TCR sequencing at baseline, cycle 4 day 1, and cycle 7 day 1. The samples were drawn from a first-in-human, open-label, multicenter phase I dose-escalation trial of ivuxolimab. The trial enrolled adults with locally advanced or metastatic head and neck squamous cell, hepatocellular, melanoma or renal cell carcinoma. Before TCR sequencing, CD4+ T cells and CD8+ T cells were sorted from peripheral blood as separate populations.

Rearrangement joined TRBV13 to TRBJ2-3, with 8 middle bases fitting TRBD2. Here the sequenced sample was CD4+ or CD8+ T cells sorted from blood, taken in a trial of the OX40 agonist ivuxolimab. This sequence originates from an adult with an advanced solid tumor such as melanoma, head and neck, liver or kidney cancer. The nucleotide sequence reads as follows: TGTGCCAGCAGCTTAACGGGGGGGGCAGATACGCAGTATTTT. Its coded protein is CASSLTGGADTQYF.